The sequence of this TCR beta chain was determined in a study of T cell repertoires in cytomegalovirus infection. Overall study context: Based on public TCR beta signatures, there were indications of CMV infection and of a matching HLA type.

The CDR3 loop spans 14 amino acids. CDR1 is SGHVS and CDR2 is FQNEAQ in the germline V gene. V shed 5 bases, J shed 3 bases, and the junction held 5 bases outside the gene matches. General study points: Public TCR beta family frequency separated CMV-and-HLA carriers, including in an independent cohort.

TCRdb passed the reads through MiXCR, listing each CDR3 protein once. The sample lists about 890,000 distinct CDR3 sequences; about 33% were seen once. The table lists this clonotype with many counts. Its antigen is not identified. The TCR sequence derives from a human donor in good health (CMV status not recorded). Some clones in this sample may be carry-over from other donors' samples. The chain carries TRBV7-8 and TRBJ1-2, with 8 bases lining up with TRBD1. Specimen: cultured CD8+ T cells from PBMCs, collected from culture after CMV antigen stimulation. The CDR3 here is CASSPGQGYYGYTF. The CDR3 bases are TGTGCCAGCAGCCCAGGACAGGGTTACTATGGCTACACCTTC.